The entry that follows covers one TCR beta chain sequence. Its specificity is not known. An end of the junction differs from the germline gene, which may be a read error. This entry belongs to a study of early T cells in non-severe SARS-CoV-2 infection. On the study more broadly: Sequencing was performed on bulk RNA from unsorted whole blood, leaving chains unpaired.

Separate cDNA molecules each had unique molecular identifiers attached to them. One entry per CDR3 protein results from TCRdb running MiXCR on the 5' RACE reads. In the table there are roughly 28,000 distinct CDR3 sequences, roughly 6% of which are singletons. Study results and limitations: Anti-spike CD8 responses were favored in VDJdb matching, and private and CD4 specificities were missed.

CDR1 and CDR2 (germline): SGHRS, YFSETQ. The CDR3 covers 15 residues. The source material was whole blood. The sequence was obtained from an adult who was a healthcare worker with PCR-confirmed SARS-CoV-2 infection or an uninfected control (not recorded which). The chain has TRBV5-1 and TRBJ2-7, with D possibly matching TRBD1 (6 bases). The CDR3 protein is CASSFDGTPSYELYF. The CDR3 region has the DNA TGCGCCAGCAGCTTCGACGGGACACCATCCTACGAGCTGTACTTC.